This T cell receptor (beta chain) was sequenced for a study of shared clonotypes between healthy human individuals. Sequencing was performed with immunoSEQ multiplex PCR; in TCRdb, only in-frame clones are kept and a portion is missing. The sample lists 1,400,000 or so clones; 98% were seen once. V dropped 6 bases and J dropped 1 base, with 8 bases sitting between them. Looked up from germline, CDR1 is SNHLY and CDR2 is FYNNEI. This CDR3 has 13 amino acids. The chain joins TRBV2 to TRBJ2-3, with D unclear. This clonotype was sampled from a young man in good health. Source material: naive CD4+ T cells sorted from blood. Indicated subset: CD45RA+ positively selected. The CDR3 sequence is CASSPGRTDTQYF. The CDR3 nucleotides read TGTGCCAGCAGCCCAGGACGCACAGATACGCAGTATTTT.